The rows below give T cell receptor beta chains drawn from one sample of a study of OX40 agonist ivuxolimab in advanced cancers. Using immunoSEQ multiplex PCR, the repertoire was profiled, and TCRdb retains in-frame clones only, with some absent. The profile shows some 64,000 clones, around 90% of them singletons. Source: CD4+ or CD8+ T cells sorted from blood, taken in a trial of the OX40 agonist ivuxolimab. These receptors originate from an adult with an advanced solid tumor such as melanoma, head and neck, liver or kidney cancer. CDR3s include the opening cysteine and the closing phenylalanine or tryptophan. Each record gives: D gene, clone size, J gene, V gene, CDR3 DNA, CDR3 protein. D genes are given only for firm matches. Size is stated for part of the rows, as once, few or many counts, or as a class when the clone is expanded.

.,.,TRBJ2-2,TRBV11-2,TGTGCCAGCAGCTTAGGTTCAGGGGCCGGGGAGCTGTTTTTT,CASSLGSGAGELFF
TRBD2,once,TRBJ2-1,TRBV15,TGTGCCACCAGCACCCGGGACTACGCGGGTGAGCAGTTCTTC,CATSTRDYAGEQFF
.,.,TRBJ2-3,TRBV10-1,TGCGCCAGCAGTGTGGGACACCCCACAGATACGCAGTATTTT,CASSVGHPTDTQYF
TRBD1,.,TRBJ2-7,TRBV27,TGTGCCAGCAGTTTAGCTCGGACAGGGCAGGGTTACGAGCAGTACTTC,CASSLARTGQGYEQYF
.,.,TRBJ2-7,TRBV5-1,TGCGCCAGCAGCTTGCGAGGCTACGAGCAGTACTTC,CASSLRGYEQYF
.,.,TRBJ2-1,TRBV11-3,TGTGCCAGCAGCTTCCGGGGTAATGAGCAGTTCTTC,CASSFRGNEQFF
.,.,TRBJ1-5,TRBV20-1,TGCAGTGCTAGAGCAAAGCCCCAGCATTTT,CSARAKPQHF
TRBD1,.,TRBJ2-3,TRBV6-6,TGTGCCAGCAGCACCGACAGGGTAACCACAGATACGCAGTATTTT,CASSTDRVTTDTQYF
.,.,TRBJ2-4,TRBV19,TGTGCCAGTAGTATGCGGGCAACCAAAAACATTCAGTACTTC,CASSMRATKNIQYF
.,.,TRBJ2-5,TRBV7-9,TGTGCCAGCAGCGCCTTAGCCCGTGAGACCCAGTACTTC,CASSALARETQYF
.,.,TRBJ2-5,TRBV7-8,TGTGCCAGCAGCTCAACCTGGAGGGAGACCCAGTACTTC,CASSSTWRETQYF
.,.,TRBJ1-1,TRBV9,TGTGCCAGCAGTAGACAGCCGAACACTGAAGCTTTCTTT,CASSRQPNTEAFF
TRBD1,few,TRBJ1-2,TRBV28,TGTGCCTCGAGACAGGGGAGAATCGGTGGCTACACCTTC,CASRQGRIGGYTF
TRBD1,.,TRBJ2-5,TRBV19,TGTGCCAGCACCCCCCCGGGGGGACAGGGGATGGAGACCCAGTACTTC,CASTPPGGQGMETQYF
.,.,TRBJ2-7,TRBV6-5,TGTGCCAGCTACCGTAGGGCTAACTCCTACGAGCAGTACTTC,CASYRRANSYEQYF
.,.,TRBJ2-3,TRBV19,TGTGCCAGTAGTATAGCCCAGCCCGGAGATACGCAGTATTTT,CASSIAQPGDTQYF
.,.,TRBJ2-5,TRBV18,TGTGCCAGCTCACCAAGACCGGGGGAGACCCAGTACTTC,CASSPRPGETQYF
.,.,TRBJ1-3,TRBV6-6,TGTGCCAGCAGCCTCGGTCTAGACTCTGGAAACACCATATATTTT,CASSLGLDSGNTIYF
.,.,TRBJ1-5,TRBV7-8,TGTGCCAGCAGTCTTGGAAGATTTGGCAATCAGCCCCAGCATTTT,CASSLGRFGNQPQHF
.,.,TRBJ2-7,TRBV6-6,TGTGCCAGCTCGGGGAACTACGAGCAGTACTTC,CASSGNYEQYF
TRBD2,.,TRBJ2-7,TRBV14,TGTGCCAGCAGCCAACTAGCGGGATCCTACGAGCAGTACTTC,CASSQLAGSYEQYF
.,.,TRBJ2-7,TRBV28,TGTGCCAGCGTATTCTCGGTGCGGGGGCGGAACGAGCAGTACTTC,CASVFSVRGRNEQYF
TRBD2,.,TRBJ2-7,TRBV6-5,TGTGCCAGCAGTTACGCGGGAGCCTCCTACGAGCAGTACTTC,CASSYAGASYEQYF
.,.,TRBJ1-2,TRBV27,TGTGCCAGCAGTTTTAGGCGAGGACAGTCTACCTATGGCTACACCTTC,CASSFRRGQSTYGYTF
.,.,TRBJ2-1,TRBV18,TGTGCCAGCTCTCCCCTCCGTTCTTCCTCCTACAATGAGCAGTTCTTC,CASSPLRSSSYNEQFF
.,.,TRBJ2-5,TRBV11-2,TGTGCCAGCAGCTTGTCCTACCAAGAGACCCAGTACTTC,CASSLSYQETQYF
.,.,TRBJ1-5,TRBV18,TGTGCCAGCTCATTGGGGACGGGGAACAATCAGCCCCAGCATTTT,CASSLGTGNNQPQHF
.,.,TRBJ1-2,TRBV5-6,TGTGCCAGCAGCCTTCGGCAGGGTCACTATGGCTACACCTTC,CASSLRQGHYGYTF
.,.,TRBJ2-5,TRBV5-6,TGTGCCAGCAGCTTGATAAGGGGCGGGGAGACCCAGTACTTC,CASSLIRGGETQYF
.,.,TRBJ2-2,TRBV15,TGTGCCACCAGCAAAACGCCCGGGGCTGAACCGAACACCGGGGAGCTGTTTTTT,CATSKTPGAEPNTGELFF
.,once,TRBJ2-2,TRBV19,TGTGCCAGCGCTTCCACAGGGATAAACACCGGGGAGCTGTTTTTT,CASASTGINTGELFF
TRBD2,.,TRBJ2-7,TRBV9,TGTGCCAGCAGCGTAGGGAGCGGGGGGGCAAGGGAGCAGTACTTC,CASSVGSGGAREQYF
TRBD2,once,TRBJ2-1,TRBV11-2,TGTGCCAGCAGCTTGGGCGTAGCGGGTCAGGCCAATGAGCAGTTCTTC,CASSLGVAGQANEQFF
.,medium-sized,TRBJ1-1,TRBV2,TGTGCCAGCAGTGGGCAGGGTCAGAACACTGAAGCTTTCTTT,CASSGQGQNTEAFF
TRBD2,.,TRBJ2-5,TRBV7-9,TGTGCCAGCAGCACGAGGACTAGCGGGAGGCAGACCCAGTACTTC,CASSTRTSGRQTQYF
TRBD2,.,TRBJ2-1,TRBV2,TGTGCCAGTATAAGGGAGGCGGGAGGGCCAAGTGCTAATGAGCAGTTCTTC,CASIREAGGPSANEQFF
TRBD2,.,TRBJ2-5,TRBV5-6,TGTGCCAGCAGCTCAAGGACGGGGGGGGGCCGGGAGACCCAGTACTTC,CASSSRTGGGRETQYF
.,.,TRBJ2-2,TRBV28,TGTGCCAGCACTAACACAGGCGTCCCCGGGGAGCTGTTTTTT,CASTNTGVPGELFF
TRBD2,.,TRBJ2-1,TRBV5-4,TGTGCCAGCGGGAGGACTAGCGGAAATGAGCAGTTCTTC,CASGRTSGNEQFF
.,.,TRBJ1-2,TRBV5-1,TGCGCCAGCAGCTTGGGCCAGGGTGGCTACACCTTC,CASSLGQGGYTF
TRBD2,.,TRBJ2-7,TRBV5-4,TGTGCCACCAAAATGGGCGGGAGGGCCTACGAGCAGTACTTC,CATKMGGRAYEQYF
.,.,TRBJ1-2,TRBV15,TGTGCCACCAAGTTGGGGGCATCCTCCTATGGCTACACCTTC,CATKLGASSYGYTF
TRBD1,.,TRBJ1-5,TRBV5-5,TGTGCCAGCAGCCCTTTCTCAGGGGGTCAGCCCCAGCATTTT,CASSPFSGGQPQHF
.,.,TRBJ2-5,TRBV15,TGTGCCACCAGCAGAGATACCCCCCAGACGACGGAAGAGACCCAGTACTTC,CATSRDTPQTTEETQYF
TRBD2,.,TRBJ2-5,TRBV5-1,TGCGCCAGCACCGCGGGAGGAGTGGGAGAGACCCAGTACTTC,CASTAGGVGETQYF
.,.,TRBJ1-4,TRBV7-9,TGTGCCAGCAGCCCAAACACCGAAAAACTGTTTTTT,CASSPNTEKLFF
.,.,TRBJ1-2,TRBV19,TGTGCCAGTAGTACTTGGACAGTCGACTATGGCTACACCTTC,CASSTWTVDYGYTF
.,.,TRBJ1-3,TRBV6-1,TGTGCCAGCTGGGCAGCTGGAAACACCATATATTTT,CASWAAGNTIYF
.,.,TRBJ1-2,TRBV6-1,TGTGCCAGCAGTGAAGGGTCTGCCTATGGCTACACCTTC,CASSEGSAYGYTF
.,.,TRBJ1-3,TRBV9,TGTGCCAGCAGCGTTTCGGGGATGGGGGGAAACACCATATATTTT,CASSVSGMGGNTIYF
.,.,TRBJ2-1,TRBV18,TGTGCCAGCTCACCACGTGGGGATAGTGAGCAGTTCTTC,CASSPRGDSEQFF
TRBD1,.,TRBJ1-3,TRBV10-3,TGTGCCATCATTCCGGGACAGGGGGTCTCTGGAAACACCATATATTTT,CAIIPGQGVSGNTIYF